This T cell receptor (beta chain) came from a study of T cell responses to AZD1222 COVID-19 vaccine. Produced via immunoSEQ multiplex PCR; TCRdb's table is partial and in-frame only. Here the sample spans 90,000 to 130,000 clones, about 90% being singletons. This clone occurred once. The germline gives CDR1 SGHTS, CDR2 YDEGEE. The V end lost 3 bases, the J end lost 2 bases, and 8 bases lay between the germline ends. The CDR3 runs 13 residues. This receptor was obtained from an adult who received the AZD1222 COVID-19 vaccine. The chain has TRBV5-8 and TRBJ2-5; D is perhaps TRBD1 (5 bases). The sequencing here drew on peripheral blood, taken 28 days after the second AZD1222 dose. CDR3 nucleotide sequence: TGTGCCAGCAGCTCACAGGCACAAGAGACCCAGTACTTC. Its protein is CASSSQAQETQYF.